The sequence of this T cell receptor beta chain was determined in a study of shared clonotypes between healthy human individuals. This clone has only a few counts. After removal of 8 bases from V and 7 bases from J, the junction contained 10 bases not matched to a gene. Germline CDR1 reads MNHNS; CDR2 reads SASEGT. The CDR3 is made up of 13 amino acids. The protocol was immunoSEQ multiplex PCR, while the TCRdb copy is restricted to in-frame clones and leaves out a portion. This table holds under 120,000 clones, less than 75% found once. Sequenced input: memory CD8+ T cells sorted from blood. Indicated subset: CD45RO+ cells pooled with CCR7-negative TemRA cells. The chain uses TRBV6-1 and TRBJ2-7, with 8 positions matching TRBD2. This TCR came from a woman in her twenties or thirties in good health. CDR3 protein: CASSGLGSGEQYF. The CDR3 bases are TGTGCCAGCTCGGGACTAGGCAGTGGTGAGCAGTACTTC.